This T cell receptor beta chain originates from a study of Tregs in tolerant kidney transplant recipients. Unstimulated Tregs (CD4+CD25+CD127-) and CD4+CD25- non-Tregs were sorted from PBMCs. Regulatory T cells were sorted from thawed PBMCs rested overnight at 37°C with about 210 IU/ml IL-2. Clones were read by immunoSEQ multiplex PCR, and TCRdb kept only the in-frame ones, dropping some. In the table there are tens of thousands of clones, about 90% of which are singletons. The V end lost 5 bases, the J end lost 1 base, and 14 bases lay between the germline ends. Germline V gene sequence: CDR1 LNHDA, CDR2 SQIVND (reference sequence). The CDR3 consists of 15 residues. Study results and limitations: Tregs expanded with activated donor B cells seemed most donor-specific. Biological reproducibility was not directly addressed in this study.

Concerning this clone itself: Antigen specificity is unknown. Other DNA sequences in the same sample also yield this CDR3.

The chain couples TRBV19 to TRBJ1-1; no definite D call. This TCR derives from a human donor in good health. The sequenced sample consisted of Tregs from blood. The CDR3 sequence is CASSLRLGRNTEAFF. CDR3 in DNA: TGTGCCAGTAGTCTAAGATTGGGCAGGAACACTGAAGCTTTCTTT.